This T cell receptor (beta chain) was recorded in a study of CD8 T cells in Susac syndrome. Patients having Susac syndrome satisfied recently defined diagnostic criteria for definite or probable disease. With random hexamers, 0.5 to 1 ug RNA was reverse transcribed. TCRdb re-analysed the immunoSEQ multiplex PCR reads in MiXCR, keeping a single row per CDR3 protein. The sample includes about 120,000 distinct CDR3 sequences, nearly 96% of them seen just once. Unmatched junction bases numbered 10, after V lost 7 bases and J lost 4 bases. The length of the CDR3 is 14 residues. CDR1 is GTSNPN and CDR2 is SVGIG in the germline V gene (reference sequence).

Sequencing was carried out using CD4+ T cells from PBMCs. The chain combines TRBV30 with TRBJ1-2; 9 bases fit TRBD1. This sequence originates from a human donor with Susac syndrome. The CDR3 nucleotides are TGTGCCTCCCGTACCGGACAGGGGAGCTATGGCTACACCTTC. Protein: CASRTGQGSYGYTF.